A single TCR beta chain is shown here with its context. Trimming took 0 bases from V and 12 from J; bases not matched to a gene: 10. CDR1 is SGHDT and CDR2 is YYEEEE in the germline V gene. CDR3 length: 16 residues. Peripheral blood and lesional scalp punch biopsies were taken from alopecia areata patients. Sorting separated CD4+ and CD8+ T cells out of PBMCs. Extracted RNA was reverse transcribed, and the resulting cDNA served as sequencing template. The data were produced by immunoSEQ multiplex PCR, yet TCRdb's version contains in-frame clones alone and is incomplete. This table holds about 150,000 clones, over 70% found once. These data come from a study of CD8+ T cells in alopecia areata.

This TCR derives from a human donor with alopecia areata. The J gene is TRBJ2-1, the V gene TRBV5-6; 12 bases line up with TRBD2. The sample was CD8+ T cells sorted from blood, taken at week 0. CDR3 nucleotides: TGTGCCAGCAGCTTGGGACTAGCGGGAGCCAATGACAGGCAGTTCTTC. Translating it yields CASSLGLAGANDRQFF.